This entry lists 18 T cell receptor beta chains sequenced from one sample in a study of cytomegalovirus exposure and HLA in healthy donors. PCR employed 60 Vbeta and 13 Jbeta primers. Measured with immunoSEQ multiplex PCR; TCRdb has only the in-frame clones, and not every one. The table shows just over 150,000 clones, with 60% to 80% occurring only once. Sequenced material: PBMCs. Source of these receptors: a woman aged 25 to 39 in good health and CMV-seronegative.

This chain links TRBV12-5 with TRBJ1-1; a possible D gene is TRBD1 (6 bases). This CDR3 is 11 amino acids long. V was pared by 4 bases and J by 10 bases, with 10 bases between. Germline CDR1 LGHNT, CDR2 FRNRAP. The CDR3 DNA is TGTGCTAGTGGTTACGAAGGGGGAGCTTTCTTT. Translated, it gives CASGYEGGAFF.

The gene calls are TRBV29-1 and TRBJ1-2; the D is unclear. The V end was cut by 4 bases, the J end by 8 bases, with 14 bases between. Germline V gives CDR1 SQVTM, CDR2 ANQGSEA. The CDR3 is 12 amino acids. The CDR3 nucleotides read TGCAGCGTTGTTGGCGAGGCGGGAGGCTACACCTTC. This gives the protein CSVVGEAGGYTF.

CDR3 region: CASSESSGTEAFF. The CDR3 nucleotides read TGCGCCAGCAGTGAGTCGTCAGGTACTGAAGCTTTCTTT. This rearrangement joins TRBV10-2 to TRBJ1-1; D unresolved. CDR1 is WSHSY, CDR2 SAAADI, per germline. V was shortened by 0 bases and J by 5 bases, with 7 bases between the two germline ends. The CDR3 has 13 residues.

The rearrangement links TRBV5-4 to TRBJ2-7; 9 nucleotides align to TRBD2. The V and J ends lost 7 bases and 4 bases, in that order; junction bases with no gene match: 9. This CDR3 region has 14 residues. The germline CDR1 and CDR2 sequences are SGHNT and YYREEE (reference sequence). The CDR3 coding sequence is TGTGCCAGCCAACCGACTAGCGGACTTTACGAGCAGTACTTC. This sequence encodes CASQPTSGLYEQYF.

V gene TRBV6-1 combines with J gene TRBJ1-2; maybe TRBD1 (5 bases). The CDR3 contains 13 residues. Trimming cost V 3 bases and J 6 bases, with 11 bases left between them. Looked up from germline, CDR1 is MNHNS and CDR2 is SASEGT. CDR3 region: CASSEYGADGYTF. The CDR3 region has the DNA TGTGCCAGCAGTGAGTATGGGGCAGATGGCTACACCTTC.

This chain joins TRBV2 and TRBJ2-2; 7 bases are shared with TRBD1. CDR1 is SNHLY and CDR2 is FYNNEI in the germline V gene. The CDR3 is 13 amino acids. J gave up 8 bases and V 11 bases, and 11 bases lay outside the gene matches. Here the CDR3 reads CAFYYRGLGELFF. The DNA of the CDR3 is TGTGCCTTCTATTACAGGGGTTTGGGGGAGCTGTTTTTT.

The V call is TRBV5-1, the J call TRBJ1-6; 11 nucleotides align to TRBD1. CDR1 SGHRS and CDR2 YFSETQ come from the germline V gene. The CDR3 covers 17 residues. V trimming: 3 bases; J trimming: 6 bases; junction bases outside the gene matches: 8. The CDR3 reads CASSSGGTGGGNSPLHF. The CDR3 nucleotides are TGCGCCAGCAGCTCTGGGGGGACAGGGGGAGGTAATTCACCCCTCCACTTT.

This sequence joins TRBV29-1 and TRBJ2-7, with D tentatively TRBD2 (7 bases). The CDR3 length is 15 residues. V lost 5 bases and J lost 4, with 21 bases in between. Looked up from germline, CDR1 is SQVTM and CDR2 is ANQGSEA. CDR3 nucleotide sequence: TGCAGCGTTAGTTCCTTAGCTAGCGGACAGTACGAGCAGTACTTC. It codes for CSVSSLASGQYEQYF.

This clone was seen more than once but under ten times. The chain is built from TRBV6-1 and TRBJ2-5; a possible D gene is TRBD2 (5 bases). The germline V and J ends were trimmed by 7 bases and 2 bases, with 17 bases remaining between them. The germline V gene has CDR1 MNHNS and CDR2 SASEGT. This CDR3 region has 15 residues. The CDR3 bases are TGTGCCAGCACTCTCATCGCCGGGAAGCAAGAGACCCAGTACTTC. The encoded protein is CASTLIAGKQETQYF.

The genes are TRBV2 and TRBJ1-5; D may be TRBD1 (5 bases). V was shortened by 7 bases and J by 2 bases, with 12 bases between the two germline ends. Per germline, CDR1 SNHLY and CDR2 FYNNEI. There are 14 residues in the CDR3. CDR3: CASTPGRGNQPQHF. CDR3 coding DNA: TGTGCCAGCACCCCAGGGAGGGGCAATCAGCCCCAGCATTTT.

The V gene is TRBV11-2, the J gene TRBJ1-6, with D maybe TRBD1 (5 bases). The germline V gene encodes CDR1 SGHAT and CDR2 FQNNGV. The V end lost 1 base, the J end lost 8 bases, and 6 bases lay between the germline ends. This CDR3 contains 13 residues. This CDR3 reads CASSLVGDSPLHF. The CDR3, as DNA: TGTGCCAGCAGCTTAGTAGGGGATTCACCCCTCCACTTT. Full variable domain (rest looked up from reference TRBV11-2 and TRBJ1-6): EAGVAQSPRYKIIEKRQSVAFWCNPISGHATLYWYQQILGQGPKLLIQFQNNGVVDDSQLPKDRFSAERLKGVDSTLKIQPAKLEDSAVYLCASSLVGDSPLHFGNGTRLTVT.

The rearrangement joins TRBV5-6 to TRBJ2-1, with D tentatively TRBD2 (5 bases). This CDR3 region has 12 residues. Trimming cost V 3 bases and J 12 bases, with 13 bases left between them. Germline assignment: CDR1 SGHDT and CDR2 YYEEEE. CDR3 amino acids: CASSWSRRGQFF. DNA of the CDR3: TGTGCCAGCAGCTGGTCCCGCCGGGGGCAGTTCTTC.

Concerning this clone: Other DNA sequences in the same sample also yield this CDR3. The chain couples TRBV15 to TRBJ1-1; D is ambiguous. Germline CDR1 LNHNV, CDR2 YYDKDF (reference sequence). The ends were cut back, 0 bases at V and 0 bases at J, with 8 bases in the middle. The CDR3 covers 15 residues. CDR3 nucleotides: TGTGCCACCAGCAGAGATGGGCAAATGAACACTGAAGCTTTCTTT. It translates to CATSRDGQMNTEAFF. Complete variable domain (other parts from reference TRBV15 and TRBJ1-1): DAMVIQNPRYQVTQFGKPVTLSCSQTLNHNVMYWYQQKSSQAPKLLFHYYDKDFNNEADTPDNFQSRRPNTSFCFLDIRSPGLGDTAMYLCATSRDGQMNTEAFFGQGTRLTVV.

The chain links TRBV7-2 to TRBJ2-2; 7 bases line up with TRBD2. The CDR3 totals 16 residues. Trimming took 11 bases from V and 5 from J; bases not matched to a gene: 17. Germline lookup yields CDR1 SGHTA and CDR2 FQGNSA. The CDR3 sequence: CAGDREGGAGTGELFF. The CDR3 nucleotides read TGTGCCGGGGATAGAGAGGGAGGAGCGGGAACCGGGGAGCTGTTTTTT.

A remark on this clone: One end of the junction fails to match germline, which may point to a read error. The chain combines TRBV7-9 with TRBJ2-6, with D possibly TRBD1 on 5 matching bases. Germline V gene data show CDR1 as SEHNR and CDR2 as FQNEAQ (reference sequence). The CDR3 runs to 17 residues. CDR3 sequence reads: CASSLYRVLSGANGLTF. In DNA form, the CDR3 reads TGTGCCAGCAGTCTCTATAGGGTACTCTCTGGGGCCAACGGCCTGACTTTC.

The chain joins TRBV7-9 to TRBJ1-6; TRBD1 agrees at 7 bases. Germline values: CDR1 SEHNR, CDR2 FQNEAQ (reference sequence). This CDR3 is built from 14 residues. J gave up 7 bases and V 4 bases, and 4 bases lay outside the gene matches. The CDR3 reads CASSWGQPNSPLHF. CDR3 DNA sequence: TGTGCCAGCAGCTGGGGACAGCCCAATTCACCCCTCCACTTT.

The chain links TRBV7-9 to TRBJ1-6; D is perhaps TRBD1 (5 bases). Trimming cost V 6 bases and J 8 bases, with 11 bases left between them. The germline gives CDR1 SEHNR, CDR2 FQNEAQ (reference sequence). The CDR3 contains 13 residues. The CDR3 sequence is CASSLLGDSPLHF. The DNA for the CDR3 is TGTGCCAGCAGTCTATTAGGGGATTCACCCCTCCACTTT.

The chain recombines TRBV7-2 with TRBJ1-2, with D unclear. The CDR3 is made up of 13 amino acids. Germline CDR1 and CDR2: SGHTA and FQGNSA. V was clipped by 0 bases and J by 6 bases, with 8 bases between them. The CDR3 nucleotides are TGTGCCAGCAGCTTAGCAAGGGAGCATGGCTACACCTTC. Translated, it gives CASSLAREHGYTF. Filled out from reference TRBV7-2 and TRBJ1-2, the complete variable domain reads GAGVSQSPSNKVTEKGKDVELRCDPISGHTALYWYRQSLGQGLEFLIYFQGNSAPDKSGLPSDRFSAERTGGSVSTLTIQRTQQEDSAVYLCASSLAREHGYTFGSGTRLTVV.